Each of the 6 T cell receptor beta chains below was sequenced from the same sample in a study of T cell responses to AZD1222 COVID-19 vaccine. This table comes from immunoSEQ multiplex PCR, and its TCRdb copy is limited to in-frame clones, with some not included. The sample holds some 120,000 clones, 85% to 90% seen once. The specimen was peripheral blood, collected on day 0 of AZD1222 vaccination. The source is an adult in good health.

The chain recombines TRBV7-3 with TRBJ1-2; no clear D. CDR1 SGHTA and CDR2 FQGTGA come from the germline V gene. The CDR3 spans 12 residues. V gave up 4 bases and J gave up 8 bases, with 11 bases separating them. CDR3 residues: CASSSGVGGYTF. DNA of the CDR3: TGTGCCAGCAGCTCCGGAGTGGGCGGCTACACCTTC.

V is TRBV7-8 and J is TRBJ2-1; D is unresolved. The germline V gene has CDR1 SGHVS and CDR2 FQNEAQ. Trimming removed 0 bases at V and 4 bases at J, with 16 bases between. The CDR3 loop spans 17 amino acids. The CDR3 loop reads CASSLALGATSYNEQFF. The DNA of the CDR3 is TGTGCCAGCAGCTTAGCGTTGGGCGCTACTTCTTACAATGAGCAGTTCTTC.

The chain recombines TRBV7-2 with TRBJ2-7; TRBD2 agrees at 9 bases. Looked up from germline, CDR1 is SGHTA and CDR2 is FQGNSA. Germline trimming cut 5 bases from V and 8 bases from J; bases unmatched to any gene: 10. The CDR3 extends over 14 amino acids. CDR3 sequence (DNA): TGTGCCAGCAGCCCCTGGACTAGCGTTAACCAGCAGTACTTC. Protein product: CASSPWTSVNQQYF. Based on the CDR3 plus reference TRBV7-2 and TRBJ2-7, the full variable domain is GAGVSQSPSNKVTEKGKDVELRCDPISGHTALYWYRQSLGQGLEFLIYFQGNSAPDKSGLPSDRFSAERTGGSVSTLTIQRTQQEDSAVYLCASSPWTSVNQQYFGPGTRLTVT.

This clone was detected a few times. The chain combines TRBV19 with TRBJ2-7, with D unresolved. Trimming removed 4 bases from V and 2 bases from J, with 15 bases in between. CDR1 LNHDA and CDR2 SQIVND come from the germline V gene (reference sequence). This CDR3 is 15 amino acids long. For the CDR3, the DNA is TGTGCCAGTAGTAAGACACCGAACCCTACCTACGAGCAGTACTTC. Translated, it gives CASSKTPNPTYEQYF.

This clone was observed a handful of times. This chain uses TRBV4-1 with TRBJ1-4, with TRBD1 as a possible D gene (6 bases). CDR3 length: 15 amino acids. Germline V gene data show CDR1 as MGHRA and CDR2 as YSYEKL. Trimming took off 4 bases at V and 9 bases at J, with 18 bases between the two ends. The CDR3 is CASSPPPNRGQKLFF. DNA of the CDR3: TGCGCCAGCAGCCCTCCTCCTAACCGGGGGCAAAAACTGTTTTTT.

V and J are TRBV7-9 and TRBJ1-2, with TRBD1 as a possible D gene (5 bases). Trimming cost V 6 bases and J 3 bases, with 11 bases left between them. This CDR3 is built from 13 residues. Germline V gene lookup returns CDR1 SEHNR and CDR2 FQNEAQ (reference sequence). The CDR3 DNA sequence: TGTGCCAGCAGGGGGGGAATGGACTATGGCTACACCTTC. This gives the protein CASRGGMDYGYTF.